The 2 T cell receptor beta chains given below trace back to one sample, sequenced in a study of blood T cell repertoires in COVID-19 (dated by TCRdb to about 2020). The protocol used for the library was the immunoSEQ multiplex PCR assay. Not all clones reach the TCRdb copy of this immuneACCESS table, which keeps in-frame sequences only. Checked studies attribute under half of the gap to unresolved V genes and leave the rest unexplained. This sample comprises around 260,000 clones, around 86% of them detected only once. The top ten constitute less than 0.95% of the sample. The sample was peripheral blood. These receptor sequences come from a woman in her thirties or forties who had recovered from COVID-19.

The rearrangement uses TRBV14 and TRBJ2-7; possible D gene TRBD2, 6 bases. V was clipped by 4 bases and J by 4 bases, with 17 bases between them. CDR3 length equals 15 residues. Looked up from germline, CDR1 is SGHDN and CDR2 is FVKESK. The DNA for the CDR3 is TGTGCCAGCAGCCGCCGGGACTTCACAGGTTACGAGCAGTACTTC. It encodes CASSRRDFTGYEQYF.

About this clone itself: A junction boundary mismatches the germline segment, possibly from a read error. The J gene is TRBJ1-1, the V gene TRBV3-1 (or the pseudogene TRBV3-2); TRBD1 is a possible D gene (6 bases). Germline CDR1 is LGHDT and CDR2 is YNNKEL (reference sequence). The CDR3 covers 14 residues. The CDR3 DNA sequence: TGTGCCAGCAGCCTGGGGAGGGGGAACGCTGAAGCTTTCTTT. Residues: CASSLGRGNAEAFF.